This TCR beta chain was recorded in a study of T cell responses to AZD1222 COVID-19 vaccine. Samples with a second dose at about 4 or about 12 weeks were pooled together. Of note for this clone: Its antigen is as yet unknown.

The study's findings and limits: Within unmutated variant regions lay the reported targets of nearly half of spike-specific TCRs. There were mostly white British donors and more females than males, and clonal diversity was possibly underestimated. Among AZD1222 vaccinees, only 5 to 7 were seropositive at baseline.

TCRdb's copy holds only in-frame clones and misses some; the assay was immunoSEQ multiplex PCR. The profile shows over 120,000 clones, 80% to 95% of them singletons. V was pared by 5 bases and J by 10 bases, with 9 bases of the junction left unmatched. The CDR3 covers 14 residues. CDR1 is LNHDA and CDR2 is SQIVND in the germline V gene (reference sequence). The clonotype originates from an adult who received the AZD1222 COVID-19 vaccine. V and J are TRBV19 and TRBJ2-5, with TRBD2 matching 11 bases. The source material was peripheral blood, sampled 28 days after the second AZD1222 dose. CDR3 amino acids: CASSQGLAAGGQYF. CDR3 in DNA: TGTGCCAGTAGTCAGGGACTAGCGGCCGGGGGCCAGTACTTC.